The clone carrying this T cell receptor beta chain was detected a few times. This sample was included in a study of T-cell reconstitution after alpha-beta-depleted transplantation in children. The V segment lost 7 bases and the J segment 2 bases; nucleotides outside the gene matches: 8. The germline CDR1 and CDR2 sequences are SGDLS and YYNGEE. The CDR3 has 15 residues. The library targeted TCRbeta and was prepared with unique molecular identifiers. MiXCR was run by TCRdb on the PCR reads, yielding one entry per CDR3 protein. Of a few hundred thousand distinct CDR3 sequences in the sample, over 25% were seen once.

This sequence joins TRBV9 and TRBJ2-5; the match to TRBD2 covers 10 bases. This sequence originates from a boy younger than two with Wiskott-Aldrich syndrome, due to receive a stem cell transplant. The specimen was PBMCs, collected before TCRalphabeta/CD19-depleted stem cell transplant. In nucleotides, the CDR3 is TGTGCCAGCGTAGCTGCGACTAGCGGGCAAGAGACCCAGTACTTC. Translation: CASVAATSGQETQYF. Complete variable domain (other parts from reference TRBV9 and TRBJ2-5): DSGVTQTPKHLITATGQRVTLRCSPRSGDLSVYWYQQSLDQGLQFLIQYYNGEERAKGNILERFSAQQFPDLHSELNLSSLELGDSALYFCASVAATSGQETQYFGPGTRLLVL.